Following are 30 T cell receptor beta chains from one sample sequenced in a study of OX40 agonist ivuxolimab in advanced cancers. Only in-frame clones appear in the TCRdb table, and some are missing; sequencing was by immunoSEQ multiplex PCR. The sample carries under 95,000 clones, more than 85% recorded once. This specimen consisted of CD4+ or CD8+ T cells sorted from blood, obtained in a trial of the OX40 agonist ivuxolimab. The receptors originated from an adult with an advanced solid tumor such as melanoma, head and neck, liver or kidney cancer.

The chain uses TRBV27 and TRBJ1-6; D remains unclear. The CDR3 loop spans 15 amino acids. V shed 5 bases and J shed 7 bases, with 15 bases lying between them. Germline V gives CDR1 MNHEY, CDR2 SMNVEV (reference sequence). CDR3 in DNA: TGTGCCAGCAGTCTCCTCGGCAGCCTCAATTCACCCCTCCACTTT. The encoded protein is CASSLLGSLNSPLHF.

V is TRBV6-5 and J is TRBJ1-1; D may be TRBD1 (5 bases). The V gene's germline CDR1 is MNHEY and CDR2 SVGAGI. The CDR3 is 13 amino acids. The germline V and J ends were trimmed by 5 bases and 7 bases, with 14 bases remaining between them. The chain's CDR3 is CASSKLIRDEAFF. The CDR3 bases are TGTGCCAGCAGTAAACTAATCAGGGATGAAGCTTTCTTT.

DNA for the CDR3: TGTGCCAGTTCGGGACAGTACACAGATACGCAGTATTTT. Protein product: CASSGQYTDTQYF. The chain employs TRBV2 and TRBJ2-3; 7 bases fit TRBD1. The trim removed 9 bases at V and 2 bases at J, leaving 5 bases unmatched. Germline V gene data show CDR1 as SNHLY and CDR2 as FYNNEI. The CDR3 covers 13 residues.

This clone was observed a single time. This sequence joins TRBV28 and TRBJ2-4; D gene unclear. Per the germline V gene, CDR1 is MDHEN and CDR2 is SYDVKM. This CDR3 comprises 15 residues. V was trimmed by 6 bases and J by 0 bases, leaving 12 bases between them. CDR3 loop: CASSRIDLAKNIQYF. The CDR3 coding sequence is TGTGCCAGCAGCCGCATTGACTTAGCCAAAAACATTCAGTACTTC. The variable domain in full, completed from reference TRBV28 and TRBJ2-4, reads DVKVTQSSRYLVKRTGEKVFLECVQDMDHENMFWYRQDPGLGLRLIYFSYDVKMKEKGDIPEGYSVSREKKERFSLILESASTNQTSMYLCASSRIDLAKNIQYFGAGTRLSVL.

CDR3 loop: CASSPTGRQETQYF. The CDR3 DNA follows: TGCGCCAGCAGCCCGACAGGGCGCCAAGAGACCCAGTACTTC. V and J are TRBV10-1 and TRBJ2-5; 7 bases match TRBD1. V trimming: 6 bases; J trimming: 1 base; junction bases outside the gene matches: 5. The CDR3 consists of 14 residues. In germline, CDR1 is WNHNN, CDR2 SYGVQD (reference sequence).

The CDR3 reads CASSQVGDTQYF. The CDR3 DNA sequence: TGCGCCAGCAGCCAAGTAGGGGATACGCAGTATTTT. The V call is TRBV4-1, the J call TRBJ2-3; D is ambiguous. V lost 1 base and J 6 bases, leaving 5 bases between the germline ends. The germline V gene encodes CDR1 MGHRA and CDR2 YSYEKL. This CDR3 region has 12 residues.

This clone was seen a few times. This chain uses TRBV5-1 with TRBJ2-7; TRBD1 matches at 10 bases. The length of the CDR3 is 14 residues. Germline loops: CDR1 SGHRS, CDR2 YFSETQ. After removal of 4 bases from V and 2 bases from J, the junction contained 3 bases not matched to a gene. DNA of the CDR3: TGCGCCAGCAGCCCCGGGACAGGGGCCTACGAGCAGTACTTC. Its protein product is CASSPGTGAYEQYF.

The chain joins TRBV30 to TRBJ1-3, with D maybe TRBD1 (6 bases). CDR3 length equals 14 residues. The germline V gene encodes CDR1 GTSNPN and CDR2 SVGIG (reference sequence). The V and J ends lost 2 bases and 2 bases respectively, with 10 bases between them. CDR3 bases: TGTGCCTGGAGTCAAACAGGGACTGGAAACACCATATATTTT. It translates to CAWSQTGTGNTIYF.

The CDR3 protein is CASSRGWGQSYNSPLHF. CDR3 DNA: TGTGCCAGCAGCCGCGGGTGGGGTCAGTCCTATAATTCACCCCTCCACTTT. The V call is TRBV28, the J call TRBJ1-6; D unclear. There are 17 residues in the CDR3. Looked up from germline, CDR1 is MDHEN and CDR2 is SYDVKM. V lost 6 bases and J lost 1, with 16 bases in between.

This sequence joins TRBV29-1 and TRBJ1-2; possible D gene TRBD1, 6 bases. Per the germline V gene, CDR1 is SQVTM and CDR2 is ANQGSEA. V shed 0 bases and J shed 3 bases, with 14 bases lying between them. The CDR3 loop spans 15 amino acids. The CDR3 region has the DNA TGCAGCGTTGAAGATCCGCACAGGGTGGACTATGGCTACACCTTC. Residues: CSVEDPHRVDYGYTF. The full variable domain, rest sourced from reference TRBV29-1 and TRBJ1-2, is SAVISQKPSRDICQRGTSLTIQCQVDSQVTMMFWYRQQPGQSLTLIATANQGSEATYESGFVIDKFPISRPNLTFSTLTVSNMSPEDSSIYLCSVEDPHRVDYGYTFGSGTRLTVV.

The genes are TRBV27 and TRBJ2-1; D is unclear. The germline V and J ends were trimmed by 0 bases and 5 bases, with 5 bases remaining between them. Per the germline V gene, CDR1 is MNHEY and CDR2 is SMNVEV (reference sequence). The CDR3 spans 13 residues. The CDR3 loop is CASSLSGNNEQFF. For the CDR3, the DNA is TGTGCCAGCAGTTTATCAGGGAACAATGAGCAGTTCTTC.

This chain uses TRBV15 with TRBJ2-3; no reliable D call. The CDR3 length is 13 residues. Trimming cost V 1 base and J 3 bases, with 5 bases left between them. The germline V gene has CDR1 LNHNV and CDR2 YYDKDF (reference sequence). The CDR3 sequence is CATSRGGTDTQYF. The CDR3 DNA reads as TGTGCCACCAGCAGAGGTGGAACAGATACGCAGTATTTT.

V is TRBV13 and J is TRBJ1-2; D unclear. The V end was cut by 2 bases, the J end by 0 bases, with 7 bases between. The CDR3 totals 14 residues. The V gene's germline CDR1 is PRHDT and CDR2 FYEKMQ (reference sequence). Written as DNA, the CDR3 is TGTGCCAGCAGCTTATTTCCAGCTAACTATGGCTACACCTTC. Encoded protein: CASSLFPANYGYTF.

The rearrangement uses TRBV27 and TRBJ2-1; TRBD2 aligns across 10 bases. CDR3 length: 15 residues. Losses at the gene ends were 3 bases for V and 5 bases for J; bases not matched to a gene: 4. The germline CDR1 and CDR2 sequences are MNHEY and SMNVEV (reference sequence). The CDR3 DNA follows: TGTGCCAGCAGTTTTAGCGGGGGGCTGGACAATGAGCAGTTCTTC. It encodes CASSFSGGLDNEQFF.

The V call is TRBV4-3, the J call TRBJ2-7; D is undetermined. Trimming shortened V by 3 bases and J by 0 bases, and 12 bases separated the two germline ends. Germline assignment: CDR1 LGHNA and CDR2 YSLEER. This CDR3 region has 15 residues. CDR3 nucleotides: TGCGCCAGCAGCCACGTGTGGCAGTCCTCCTACGAGCAGTACTTC. Amino acids: CASSHVWQSSYEQYF.

The chain joins TRBV30 to TRBJ2-5; TRBD2 agrees at 7 bases. V shed 5 bases, J shed 5 bases, and the junction held 5 bases outside the gene matches. The CDR3 totals 12 residues. Germline CDR1 reads GTSNPN; CDR2 reads SVGIG (reference sequence). The CDR3 loop reads CAWGRGGETQYF. The CDR3 DNA sequence: TGTGCCTGGGGGCGGGGAGGGGAGACCCAGTACTTC. Drawing the rest from reference TRBV30 and TRBJ2-5, the complete variable domain is SQTIHQWPATLVQPVGSPLSLECTVEGTSNPNLYWYRQAAGRGLQLLFYSVGIGQISSEVPQNLSASRPQDRQFILSSKKLLLSDSGFYLCAWGRGGETQYFGPGTRLLVL.

The chain uses TRBV7-9 and TRBJ2-1, with 9 bases fitting TRBD2. Germline assignment: CDR1 SEHNR and CDR2 FQNEAQ (reference sequence). V lost 5 bases and J lost 0; bases outside the gene matches: 8. This CDR3 has 17 residues. CDR3 amino acids: CASSPAFSGGSYNEQFF. DNA for the CDR3: TGTGCCAGCAGCCCGGCCTTTAGCGGGGGCTCCTACAATGAGCAGTTCTTC.

The chain is built from TRBV29-1 and TRBJ1-2; no clear D gene. In germline, CDR1 is SQVTM, CDR2 ANQGSEA. This CDR3 contains 12 residues. V lost 6 bases and J lost 10, with 18 bases in between. CDR3 amino acids: CSVPAAKEAYTF. The CDR3 DNA sequence: TGCAGCGTCCCCGCGGCCAAAGAGGCCTACACCTTC. The whole variable domain, remainder taken from reference TRBV29-1 and TRBJ1-2, is SAVISQKPSRDICQRGTSLTIQCQVDSQVTMMFWYRQQPGQSLTLIATANQGSEATYESGFVIDKFPISRPNLTFSTLTVSNMSPEDSSIYLCSVPAAKEAYTFGSGTRLTVV.

The J gene is TRBJ2-7, the V gene TRBV27; TRBD1 agrees at 10 bases. This CDR3 region has 16 residues. Trimming took 7 bases from V and 2 from J; bases not matched to a gene: 11. From germline, CDR1 is MNHEY and CDR2 SMNVEV (reference sequence). CDR3 in DNA: TGTGCCAGCATAGGGGAGACAGGACAGGGGGCCTACGAGCAGTACTTC. Protein: CASIGETGQGAYEQYF.

The V gene is TRBV27, the J gene TRBJ1-1, with D hard to call. V was clipped by 3 bases and J by 8 bases, with 7 bases between them. The CDR3 runs to 11 residues. The germline gives CDR1 MNHEY, CDR2 SMNVEV (reference sequence). CDR3 sequence (DNA): TGTGCCAGCAGTTTTGGGAGGGAAGCTTTCTTT. Protein: CASSFGREAFF.

The rearrangement joins TRBV10-2 to TRBJ2-7, with 7 bases lining up with TRBD2. The germline CDR1 and CDR2 sequences are WSHSY and SAAADI. The trim removed 10 bases at V and 4 bases at J, leaving 7 bases unmatched. The CDR3 is 12 residues long. For the CDR3, the DNA is TGCGCCACACGCGGGAGTACATACGAGCAGTACTTC. Protein sequence: CATRGSTYEQYF.

The chain links TRBV25-1 to TRBJ1-3, with 7 bases lining up with TRBD1. The junction had 4 bases not matched to a gene; V was cut back by 4 bases and J by 10 bases. Germline V lookup: CDR1 MGHDK, CDR2 SYGVNS. This CDR3 is 12 amino acids long. The CDR3 nucleotides read TGTGCCAGCAGTGGGACAGGTCCGACCATATATTTT. Its translation is CASSGTGPTIYF.

V usage is TRBV5-1 and J usage is TRBJ2-5, with a possible D match to TRBD1 (5 bases). Trimming took 2 bases from V and 4 from J, leaving 12 bases between them. Germline assignment: CDR1 SGHRS and CDR2 YFSETQ. The CDR3 loop spans 14 amino acids. CDR3 nucleotides: TGCGCCAGCAGCTTTGGGCCAGGGTCAGAGACCCAGTACTTC. This sequence encodes CASSFGPGSETQYF.

The chain carries TRBV27 and TRBJ2-3, with 8 bases fitting TRBD2. CDR1 MNHEY and CDR2 SMNVEV come from the germline V gene (reference sequence). V was pared by 2 bases and J by 2 bases, with 18 bases of the junction left unmatched. CDR3 size: 20 residues. The CDR3 coding sequence is TGTGCCAGCAGTTTAAGAACCCCTTCTCTACGGGAGGGGATCACAGATACGCAGTATTTT. Protein: CASSLRTPSLREGITDTQYF.

The V gene is TRBV6-5, the J gene TRBJ2-7; D is possibly TRBD1 (5 bases). CDR3 length equals 13 residues. Between the trimmed V and J ends, which lost 2 bases and 0 bases, there was a span of 5 bases. Germline CDR1 and CDR2: MNHEY and SVGAGI. The CDR3 is CASSYDSSYEQYF. Written as DNA, the CDR3 is TGTGCCAGCAGTTACGACAGCTCCTACGAGCAGTACTTC.

V and J are TRBV4-1 and TRBJ2-2; no firm D call. CDR1 MGHRA and CDR2 YSYEKL come from the germline V gene. The CDR3 length is 13 residues. V gave up 1 base and J gave up 6 bases, with 6 bases separating them. The CDR3 loop is CASSQARSGELFF. The CDR3 nucleotides are TGCGCCAGCAGCCAAGCGCGGTCCGGGGAGCTGTTTTTT.

The chain recombines TRBV2 with TRBJ2-7, with D hard to call. V was shortened by 8 bases and J by 1 base, with 15 bases between the two germline ends. The CDR3 totals 14 residues. Germline V CDR1 and CDR2: SNHLY, FYNNEI. CDR3 sequence (DNA): TGTGCCAGCTCAAGGGTCCTCTATTCCTACGAGCAGTACTTC. Translating it yields CASSRVLYSYEQYF.

The chain combines TRBV6-1 with TRBJ2-7; the match to TRBD1 covers 8 bases. The CDR3 is 14 amino acids. After removal of 6 bases from V and 7 bases from J, the junction contained 11 bases not matched to a gene. Germline-derived CDR1 and CDR2 are MNHNS and SASEGT. The CDR3 loop reads CASSNRGELREQYF. The CDR3 DNA reads as TGTGCCAGCAGCAACAGGGGGGAGCTGAGAGAGCAGTACTTC.

This clone was found once. Written as DNA, the CDR3 is TGTGCCAGCAGCTTCCGACAGGGCCCCTACAATGAGCAGTTCTTC. Translated, it gives CASSFRQGPYNEQFF. The gene calls are TRBV7-9 and TRBJ2-1; 7 nucleotides align to TRBD1. The J segment lost 2 bases and the V segment lost 3 bases, leaving 4 bases of the junction unmatched. CDR3 length: 15 residues. Germline-derived CDR1 and CDR2 are SEHNR and FQNEAQ (reference sequence).

The chain links TRBV5-6 to TRBJ2-2, with 7 bases matching TRBD2. This CDR3 region has 14 residues. The V and J ends lost 4 bases and 3 bases, in that order; junction bases with no gene match: 3. CDR1 and CDR2 from the germline V gene are SGHDT and YYEEEE. In DNA form, the CDR3 reads TGTGCCAGCAGCCCGCGGGGGTACACCGGGGAGCTGTTTTTT. Translating gives CASSPRGYTGELFF.